This note documents a single TCR beta chain sequence. Original processing notes: Nucleated cell number was recorded as an estimate derived from reference gene primer amplification. Sequencing was performed with immunoSEQ multiplex PCR; in TCRdb, only in-frame clones are kept and a portion is missing. From that table come the V and J calls and clone size; the DNA was used to work out D and trimming. The data show some 120,000 clones, with 90% seen just once and 4.6% held by the top ten. Trimming took off 4 bases at V and 0 bases at J, with 7 bases between the two ends. This CDR3 has 14 residues. Germline lookup yields CDR1 KGHDR and CDR2 SFDVKD. The data belong to a study of blood T cell repertoires in COVID-19. Turning to the study itself: The United States, Italy and Spain provided the acute and convalescent COVID-19 samples.

The source is a man in his 60s with COVID-19, enrolled during active disease. The sequencing input was peripheral blood. The rearrangement links TRBV24-1 to TRBJ2-3; D is unclear. The CDR3 DNA sequence: TGTGCCACCAGTGACCCCACTAGCACAGATACGCAGTATTTT. The encoded protein is CATSDPTSTDTQYF.